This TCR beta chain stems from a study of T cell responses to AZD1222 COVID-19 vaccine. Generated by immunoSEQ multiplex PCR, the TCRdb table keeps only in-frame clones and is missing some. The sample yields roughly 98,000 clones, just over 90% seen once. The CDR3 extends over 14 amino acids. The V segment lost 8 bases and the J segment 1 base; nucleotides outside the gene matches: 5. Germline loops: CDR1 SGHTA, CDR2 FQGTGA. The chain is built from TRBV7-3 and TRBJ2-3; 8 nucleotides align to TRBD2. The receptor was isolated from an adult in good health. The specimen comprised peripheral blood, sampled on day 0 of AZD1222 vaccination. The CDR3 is CASLKTSGTDTQYF. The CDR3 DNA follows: TGTGCCAGCTTAAAGACTAGCGGCACAGATACGCAGTATTTT.